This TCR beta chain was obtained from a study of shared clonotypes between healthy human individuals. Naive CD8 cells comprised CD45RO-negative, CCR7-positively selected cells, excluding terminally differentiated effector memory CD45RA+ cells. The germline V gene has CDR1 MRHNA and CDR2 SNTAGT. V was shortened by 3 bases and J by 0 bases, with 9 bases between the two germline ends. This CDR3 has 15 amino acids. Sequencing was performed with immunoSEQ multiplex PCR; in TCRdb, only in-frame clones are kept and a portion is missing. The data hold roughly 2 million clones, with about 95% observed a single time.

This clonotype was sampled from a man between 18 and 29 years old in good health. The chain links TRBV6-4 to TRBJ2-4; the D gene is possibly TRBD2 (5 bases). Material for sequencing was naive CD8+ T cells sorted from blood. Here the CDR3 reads CASSERVTAKNIQYF. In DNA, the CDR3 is TGTGCCAGCAGTGAGAGGGTAACAGCCAAAAACATTCAGTACTTC.